This TCR beta chain was identified during a study of neurological immune-mediated disorders. PBMCs stored at -80 C, numbering 2 million, were the origin of the unsorted libraries. The cDNA came from 5'RACE with 10-nucleotide random UMIs. TCRdb re-called the 5' RACE reads with MiXCR, one entry per CDR3 protein. The table shows under 25,000 distinct CDR3 sequences, with roughly 2.6% occurring only once. Notes on the study in general: Across subjects, expanded clones had no CDR3 amino acid sequences in common, pointing to private repertoires in all groups. The greatest TCR clonal expansion appeared in HTLV-1-associated myelopathy and the smallest, falling below healthy controls, in multiple sclerosis.

This clonotype was recorded at least ten times. Its antigen is not known. Sequencing input: PBMCs. This TCR came from a woman aged 18 to 35 with multiple sclerosis.

In DNA form, the CDR3 reads TGTGCCAGCAGGGGGATTAACTATGGCTACACCTTC. This sequence encodes CASRGINYGYTF. The chain is built from TRBV6-4 and TRBJ1-2; D call uncertain. The CDR3 is 12 residues long. The V gene lost 6 bases and the J gene lost 1 base, with 6 bases spanning the gap. CDR1 is MRHNA, CDR2 SNTAGT, per germline.